Listed below are T cell receptor beta chains from one sample, sequenced in a study of T cells in Graves' hyperthyroidism and ophthalmopathy. TCRdb reprocessed the multiplex PCR reads via MiXCR and lists one record per CDR3 protein. The sample holds around 620,000 distinct CDR3 sequences; roughly 17% are singletons and the top ten take approximately 3.9%. The sample taken for sequencing was blood. The receptor set was obtained from a woman aged 30 to 39 with Graves' hyperthyroidism. Each CDR3 is given with its conserved first and last residue. A D gene is named only where the DNA matches it firmly. The listing skips clone size in some rows; elsewhere it reads once, few, many or a size class.

D: -
size: many
V: TRBV28
J: TRBJ1-2
CDR3: CAMAGPTGGYTF
DNA: TGTGCCATGGCAGGGCCAACCGGGGGCTACACCTTC

D: TRBD2
size: many
V: TRBV7-2
J: TRBJ2-1
CDR3: CASSFLAGGPGNEQFF
DNA: TGTGCCAGCAGCTTCCTAGCGGGAGGGCCAGGCAATGAGCAGTTCTTC

D: -
size: many
V: TRBV6-5
J: TRBJ1-2
CDR3: CASSYGRDIYGYTF
DNA: TGTGCCAGCAGTTACGGCAGGGATATCTATGGCTACACCTTC

D: TRBD1
size: few
V: TRBV15
J: TRBJ2-7
CDR3: CATSSLAGTGPYEQYF
DNA: TGTGCCACCAGCAGCCTAGCCGGGACAGGGCCCTACGAGCAGTACTTC

D: TRBD2
size: many
V: TRBV12-3/TRBV12-4
J: TRBJ2-1
CDR3: CASSRLAGLPEQFF
DNA: TGTGCCAGCTCCAGACTAGCGGGGCTACCTGAGCAGTTCTTC

D: -
size: -
V: TRBV29-1
J: TRBJ1-2
CDR3: CSVFKTADYGYTF
DNA: TGCAGCGTTTTCAAGACAGCTGACTATGGCTACACCTTC

D: -
size: many
V: TRBV7-3
J: TRBJ1-1
CDR3: CASSLTGGMDTEAFF
DNA: TGTGCCAGCAGCTTAACCGGGGGGATGGACACTGAAGCTTTCTTT

D: TRBD2
size: -
V: TRBV20-1
J: TRBJ2-2
CDR3: CSARTSGYTGELFF
DNA: TGCAGTGCTAGGACTAGCGGGTACACCGGGGAGCTGTTTTTT

D: TRBD1
size: many
V: TRBV6-1
J: TRBJ2-5
CDR3: CASSKNRGSWTQYF
DNA: TGTGCCAGCAGTAAAAACAGGGGAAGTTGGACCCAGTACTTC

D: -
size: many
V: TRBV7-9
J: TRBJ2-3
CDR3: CASSLGGLPTDTQYF
DNA: TGTGCCAGCAGCTTAGGCGGGCTCCCCACAGATACGCAGTATTTT

D: TRBD2
size: many
V: TRBV3-1
J: TRBJ2-3
CDR3: CASSQDVVAGTDTQYF
DNA: TGTGCCAGCAGCCAAGATGTGGTAGCGGGTACAGATACGCAGTATTTT